The source of this TCR beta chain is a study of T cells after yellow fever vaccination. TCRdb called the 5' RACE reads again in MiXCR, with one record for every CDR3 protein. The sample consists of roughly 120,000 distinct CDR3 sequences, 6.5% to 8% of them appearing once. This clonotype was recorded many times. This clonotype was sampled from a man between 18 and 29 years old who received the YFV17D yellow fever vaccine. The sample consisted of CD4+ T cells sorted from PBMCs, taken roughly 10 days after the first yellow fever vaccination.

The CDR3 region has the DNA TGTGCCAGCAGCTTTGGCTCTGGGGCCAACGTCCTGACTTTC. Translating it yields CASSFGSGANVLTF. The V call is TRBV6-1, the J call TRBJ2-6, with D unresolved. Germline V gene sequence: CDR1 MNHNS, CDR2 SASEGT. V gave up 6 bases and J gave up 0 bases, with 6 bases separating them. The CDR3 contains 14 residues.